This T cell receptor (beta chain) was retrieved from a study of blood T cells in healthy people across ages. This clonotype was seen once. The antigen is not known. A J-beta primer mix and a sample-barcoded 5' primer were used in a second PCR of roughly 7 to 12 cycles. TCRdb called the 5' RACE reads again in MiXCR, with one record for every CDR3 protein. The sample has about 1,800,000 distinct CDR3 sequences; about 28% are singletons. Findings and limits, study-wide: While age rose, TCR beta diversity per million T cells dropped in a roughly linear way. The long-lived group displayed more naive CD4+ cells, plus higher diversity, than the aged donors did.

Extractions gave at least 5 micrograms of total RNA per sample. Material for sequencing was blood. The receptor comes from a woman in her 30s in good health.

The CDR3 loop is CASIREPGQKHTEAFF. The CDR3 DNA reads as TGTGCCAGCATCCGAGAGCCGGGACAAAAACACACTGAAGCTTTCTTT. The V gene is TRBV7-2, the J gene TRBJ1-1; weak D call: TRBD1 (6 bases). This CDR3 comprises 16 residues. Germline assignment: CDR1 SGHTA and CDR2 FQGNSA. V was trimmed by 7 bases and J by 3 bases, leaving 21 bases between them.